This T cell receptor beta chain was observed in a study of T-cell memory formation after mild COVID-19. Study details: The TCR clusters were mostly specific to one donor.

Findings of the study overall: Mainly in CM and EM were contracting CD4+ clones; CD8+ were in EMRA. Some clones that responded turned up in pre-infection memory, which suggests that cross-reactive memory joined in.

TCR alpha and TCR beta cDNA libraries carrying sample barcodes and UMIs were produced by 5'RACE using constant-segment primers. TCRdb called the 5' RACE reads again in MiXCR, with one record for every CDR3 protein. The data hold 450,000 to 650,000 distinct CDR3 sequences, with roughly 22% observed a single time. There are 13 residues in the CDR3. With 8 bases removed from V and 8 bases from J, the gap between germline ends came to 18 bases. The germline CDR1 and CDR2 sequences are MDHEN and SYDVKM. This clonotype was counted a single time. The antigen remains undetermined. The sequenced sample was PBMCs or a T cell subset sorted from them (not recorded which). V and J are TRBV28 and TRBJ1-1; D perhaps matches TRBD1 (5 bases). The receptor was isolated from an adult woman who had mild COVID-19 (a few samples of this study predate the infection). Cell type and time point are not known. DNA for the CDR3: TGTGCCAGCTCCAACCGGGGGTTGGAAGAAGCTTTCTTT. Amino acid sequence: CASSNRGLEEAFF.